One sample yielded the 27 T cell receptor beta chains listed below, sequenced in a study of long-term antiretroviral therapy in people with HIV. Researchers report immunoSEQ v3.0 was run at survey level. Sequenced by immunoSEQ multiplex PCR; TCRdb stores in-frame clones only, minus some. The sample yields fewer than 30,000 clones, roughly four fifths seen once. The sequenced sample was unsorted PBMCs, obtained 1.1 years before starting antiretroviral therapy. Receptors were obtained from a woman aged 25 to 39 with HIV.

The chain carries TRBV29-1 and TRBJ2-1, with TRBD1 matching 7 bases. Germline loops: CDR1 SQVTM, CDR2 ANQGSEA. Germline trimming cut 3 bases from V and 2 bases from J; bases unmatched to any gene: 4. The CDR3 consists of 14 residues. The CDR3 loop is CSVEDRLTYNEQFF. The CDR3 DNA reads as TGCAGCGTTGAGGACAGGTTGACCTACAATGAGCAGTTCTTC.

This rearrangement joins TRBV30 to TRBJ1-2; D is uncertain. V lost 4 bases to trimming and J lost 0 bases, with 9 bases between them. The CDR3 totals 13 residues. Germline V gene sequence: CDR1 GTSNPN, CDR2 SVGIG (reference sequence). The CDR3 region is CAWTHSSNYGYTF. CDR3 DNA: TGTGCCTGGACCCACAGCTCTAACTATGGCTACACCTTC.

There are a few counts of this clone. V gene TRBV27 combines with J gene TRBJ1-5, with D hard to call. Trimming shortened V by 5 bases and J by 0 bases, and 11 bases separated the two germline ends. The germline gives CDR1 MNHEY, CDR2 SMNVEV (reference sequence). This CDR3 region has 15 residues. CDR3 DNA: TGTGCCAGCAGTCCCCGAGGCGCTAGCAATCAGCCCCAGCATTTT. This sequence encodes CASSPRGASNQPQHF.

The chain is built from TRBV14 and TRBJ2-5, with 7 positions matching TRBD1. This CDR3 is 17 amino acids long. In germline, CDR1 is SGHDN, CDR2 FVKESK. The junction had 8 bases not matched to a gene; V was cut back by 1 base and J by 0 bases. CDR3 protein: CASSQGKGTANQETQYF. In nucleotides, the CDR3 is TGTGCCAGCAGCCAAGGTAAGGGGACAGCCAACCAAGAGACCCAGTACTTC. The full variable domain, completed using reference TRBV14 and TRBJ2-5, is EAGVTQFPSHSVIEKGQTVTLRCDPISGHDNLYWYRRVMGKEIKFLLHFVKESKQDESGMPNNRFLAERTGGTYSTLKVQPAELEDSGVYFCASSQGKGTANQETQYFGPGTRLLVL.

The chain is built from TRBV6-5 and TRBJ2-3, with TRBD2 as a possible D gene (7 bases). CDR3 size: 15 residues. V was pared by 6 bases and J by 1 base, with 14 bases between. In germline, CDR1 is MNHEY, CDR2 SVGAGI. DNA of the CDR3: TGTGCCAGCAGGGCCGCGGGGGCTCGCACAGATACGCAGTATTTT. Translating gives CASRAAGARTDTQYF.

The rearrangement uses TRBV2 and TRBJ1-3; D is unclear. From germline, CDR1 is SNHLY and CDR2 FYNNEI. V was pared by 3 bases and J by 0 bases, with 9 bases between. CDR3 length: 15 residues. The CDR3 coding sequence is TGTGCCAGCAGTGACCCCGGGGACTCTGGAAACACCATATATTTT. Its translation: CASSDPGDSGNTIYF.

V usage is TRBV19 and J usage is TRBJ1-5; D call uncertain. The V end was cut by 5 bases, the J end by 0 bases, with 8 bases between. The CDR3 covers 14 residues. The germline CDR1 and CDR2 sequences are LNHDA and SQIVND (reference sequence). CDR3 amino acids: CASSLGYSNQPQHF. Here the CDR3 DNA reads TGTGCCAGTAGTCTGGGGTATAGCAATCAGCCCCAGCATTTT.

This chain links TRBV7-6 with TRBJ2-5, with 10 positions matching TRBD2. V was clipped by 1 base and J by 3 bases; unmatched bases: 8. The CDR3 runs 17 residues. CDR1 is SGHVS, CDR2 FNYEAQ, per germline. CDR3 amino acids: CASSLDPSGGAKETQYF. The CDR3 DNA follows: TGTGCCAGCAGCTTAGACCCCAGCGGGGGGGCGAAAGAGACCCAGTACTTC.

This chain connects TRBV30 to TRBJ1-2; D call uncertain. Trimming cost V 3 bases and J 8 bases, with 16 bases left between them. The CDR3 covers 13 residues. The germline V gene encodes CDR1 GTSNPN and CDR2 SVGIG (reference sequence). The CDR3 region has the DNA TGTGCCTGGAGGGGTCCCCAGCTGGGCGGCTACACCTTC. This translates into CAWRGPQLGGYTF.

This clone was observed a few times. The rearrangement uses TRBV7-2 and TRBJ2-1, with D uncertain. The CDR3 is 15 residues long. CDR1 and CDR2 (germline): SGHTA, FQGNSA. V lost 2 bases, J lost 8 bases, and 16 bases lay in between. CDR3: CASSLKLERIYEQFF. CDR3 coding DNA: TGTGCCAGCAGCTTAAAATTGGAGCGAATCTATGAGCAGTTCTTC.

This sequence joins TRBV5-1 and TRBJ1-1; D perhaps matches TRBD1 (5 bases). In germline, CDR1 is SGHRS, CDR2 YFSETQ. V was pared by 1 base and J by 5 bases, with 15 bases between. The CDR3 sequence is 15 residues long. The CDR3 region is CASSLTQTGGTEAFF. In DNA, the CDR3 is TGCGCCAGCAGCTTGACCCAGACCGGGGGGACTGAAGCTTTCTTT.

This rearrangement joins TRBV5-1 to TRBJ1-6; D remains unclear. Germline V gene data show CDR1 as SGHRS and CDR2 as YFSETQ. The V end lost 2 bases, the J end lost 6 bases, and 9 bases lay between the germline ends. The CDR3 is 14 residues long. In DNA form, the CDR3 reads TGCGCCAGCAGCTTATTACAGATTAATTCACCCCTCCACTTT. Encoded protein: CASSLLQINSPLHF.

This sequence joins TRBV7-6 and TRBJ2-3; a weak D match, TRBD2 (7 bases). The CDR3 sequence is 14 residues long. Germline V lookup: CDR1 SGHVS, CDR2 FNYEAQ. Between the trimmed V and J ends, which lost 2 bases and 3 bases, there was a span of 9 bases. The CDR3 DNA reads as TGTGCCAGCAGCTTAAGGGGGGGTACAGATACGCAGTATTTT. This translates into CASSLRGGTDTQYF.

This clone was seen only a few times. The chain employs TRBV19 and TRBJ1-1; TRBD1 might be the D (5 bases). CDR1 is LNHDA, CDR2 SQIVND, per germline (reference sequence). V lost 7 bases and J lost 1, with 19 bases in between. This CDR3 is built from 16 residues. The CDR3: CASKRQHLTSNTEAFF. The CDR3 DNA is TGTGCCAGTAAGCGACAGCACCTAACGTCGAACACTGAAGCTTTCTTT.

The chain recombines TRBV4-1 with TRBJ2-2; no firm D call. Germline V gene lookup returns CDR1 MGHRA and CDR2 YSYEKL. V shed 1 base and J shed 6 bases, with 12 bases lying between them. The CDR3 has 15 residues. CDR3 DNA: TGCGCCAGCAGCCAAGTGGCCGACTCGGCCGGGGAGCTGTTTTTT. Amino acids: CASSQVADSAGELFF.

The chain couples TRBV10-3 to TRBJ2-2; 9 bases are a match to TRBD2. CDR3 size: 16 residues. With 4 bases clipped from V and 2 bases from J, the junction kept 5 bases outside the gene matches. Germline loops: CDR1 ENHRY, CDR2 SYGVKD. The CDR3 loop reads CAISGRTSANTGELFF. The DNA of the CDR3 is TGTGCCATCAGTGGGAGGACTAGCGCAAACACCGGGGAGCTGTTTTTT.

The chain couples TRBV6-5 to TRBJ2-5, with D tentatively TRBD2 (6 bases). Trimming cost V 8 bases and J 4 bases, with 8 bases left between them. Germline lookup yields CDR1 MNHEY and CDR2 SVGAGI. This CDR3 is 11 amino acids long. The CDR3 here is CASRRGETQYF. The CDR3, as DNA: TGTGCCAGCCGGAGGGGAGAGACCCAGTACTTC.

The chain has TRBV5-1 and TRBJ2-7; 7 positions match TRBD1. Per the germline V gene, CDR1 is SGHRS and CDR2 is YFSETQ. V shed 3 bases and J 0 bases; nucleotides not matched to a gene: 9. The CDR3 sequence is 16 residues long. Written as DNA, the CDR3 is TGCGCCAGCAGCTCTAGGGGGCGGTCAAGCTCCTACGAGCAGTACTTC. Protein product: CASSSRGRSSSYEQYF.

The rearrangement joins TRBV2 to TRBJ1-6; 7 bases agree with TRBD1. This CDR3 contains 15 residues. The germline V gene has CDR1 SNHLY and CDR2 FYNNEI. The V segment lost 2 bases and the J segment 9 bases; nucleotides outside the gene matches: 7. CDR3 in amino acids: CASSERTGEASPLHF. The CDR3 DNA is TGTGCCAGCAGTGAAAGAACAGGGGAGGCTTCACCCCTCCACTTT.

This chain connects TRBV9 to TRBJ1-5; TRBD1 matches at 7 bases. The V segment lost 4 bases and the J segment 1 base; nucleotides outside the gene matches: 5. Germline V gives CDR1 SGDLS, CDR2 YYNGEE. The CDR3 totals 15 residues. CDR3 coding DNA: TGTGCCAGCAGCAGACAGGGAGTCAGCAATCAGCCCCAGCATTTT. Its translation: CASSRQGVSNQPQHF.

The genes are TRBV5-1 and TRBJ1-1; D is uncertain. Germline V gene sequence: CDR1 SGHRS, CDR2 YFSETQ. Trimming cost V 0 bases and J 6 bases, with 18 bases left between them. This CDR3 spans 16 amino acids. The CDR3 loop is CASSLAGRRDSAEAFF. In DNA, the CDR3 is TGCGCCAGCAGCTTGGCCGGAAGGAGGGATTCGGCTGAAGCTTTCTTT. Combining the CDR3 with reference TRBV5-1 and TRBJ1-1 gives the whole variable domain KAGVTQTPRYLIKTRGQQVTLSCSPISGHRSVSWYQQTPGQGLQFLFEYFSETQRNKGNFPGRFSGRQFSNSRSEMNVSTLELGDSALYLCASSLAGRRDSAEAFFGQGTRLTVV.

CDR3 nucleotides: TGTGCCTGGACCCTTAACCGGGACCGATCCTACGAGCAGTACTTC. Protein product: CAWTLNRDRSYEQYF. V is TRBV30 and J is TRBJ2-7, with D perhaps given as TRBD1 or TRBD2 (5 bases each). V dropped 4 bases and J dropped 1 base, with 17 bases sitting between them. Germline CDR1 reads GTSNPN; CDR2 reads SVGIG (reference sequence). The CDR3 contains 15 residues.

This chain links TRBV7-8 with TRBJ2-3; 9 bases map to TRBD1. With 2 bases clipped from V and 2 bases from J, the junction kept 20 bases outside the gene matches. This CDR3 is built from 21 residues. Germline values: CDR1 SGHVS, CDR2 FQNEAQ. As DNA, the CDR3 is TGTGCCAGCAGCTTACCCCGGGACAGGGATCTGTCCGCGTTGAACACAGATACGCAGTATTTT. Protein: CASSLPRDRDLSALNTDTQYF.

This chain uses TRBV6-1 with TRBJ2-1; 7 nucleotides agree with TRBD1. Germline CDR1 MNHNS, CDR2 SASEGT. This CDR3 spans 14 amino acids. J gave up 7 bases and V 7 bases, and 10 bases lay outside the gene matches. CDR3 amino acids: CASIREGGANEQFF. CDR3 DNA: TGTGCCAGCATAAGGGAAGGGGGCGCGAATGAGCAGTTCTTC.

The chain combines TRBV10-3 with TRBJ2-7; 8 bases agree with TRBD2. CDR3 length: 14 residues. In germline, CDR1 is ENHRY, CDR2 SYGVKD. V gave up 7 bases and J gave up 3 bases; unmatched junction bases: 8. The CDR3 region has the DNA TGTGCCATCATTGGGCGGGGGGTCGTCTACGAGCAGTACGTC. Amino acids: CAIIGRGVVYEQYV.

This rearrangement joins TRBV5-6 to TRBJ1-5; TRBD1 agrees at 7 bases. Germline CDR1 reads SGHDT; CDR2 reads YYEEEE. The CDR3 has 15 amino acids. The junction had 7 bases not matched to a gene; V was cut back by 3 bases and J by 4 bases. CDR3 sequence reads: CASSYNRDSNQPQHF. The CDR3 region has the DNA TGTGCCAGCAGCTATAACCGGGACAGTAATCAGCCCCAGCATTTT.

The chain links TRBV28 to TRBJ1-1; D perhaps matches TRBD1 (5 bases). Germline-derived CDR1 and CDR2 are MDHEN and SYDVKM. CDR3 size: 15 residues. Between the trimmed V and J ends, which lost 5 bases and 5 bases, there was a span of 18 bases. The CDR3 DNA reads as TGTGCCAGCAGTCCCCCAACAGGCCCCGGAACTGAAGCTTTCTTT. Its translation: CASSPPTGPGTEAFF. Full variable domain (rest looked up from reference TRBV28 and TRBJ1-1): DVKVTQSSRYLVKRTGEKVFLECVQDMDHENMFWYRQDPGLGLRLIYFSYDVKMKEKGDIPEGYSVSREKKERFSLILESASTNQTSMYLCASSPPTGPGTEAFFGQGTRLTVV.